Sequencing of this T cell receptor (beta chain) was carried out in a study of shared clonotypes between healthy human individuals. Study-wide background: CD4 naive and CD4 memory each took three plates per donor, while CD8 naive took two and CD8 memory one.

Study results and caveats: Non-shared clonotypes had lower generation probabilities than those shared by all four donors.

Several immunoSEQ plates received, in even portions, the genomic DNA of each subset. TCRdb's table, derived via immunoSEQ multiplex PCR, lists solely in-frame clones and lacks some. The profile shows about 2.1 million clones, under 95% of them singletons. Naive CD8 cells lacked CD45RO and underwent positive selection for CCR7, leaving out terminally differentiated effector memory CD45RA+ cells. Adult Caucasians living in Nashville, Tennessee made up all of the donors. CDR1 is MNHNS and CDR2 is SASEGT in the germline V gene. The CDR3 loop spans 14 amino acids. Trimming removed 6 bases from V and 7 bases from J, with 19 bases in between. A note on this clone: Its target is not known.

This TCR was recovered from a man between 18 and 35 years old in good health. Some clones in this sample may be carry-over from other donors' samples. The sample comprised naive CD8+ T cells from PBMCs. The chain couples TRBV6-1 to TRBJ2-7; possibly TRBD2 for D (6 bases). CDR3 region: CASSLGRAAGEQYF. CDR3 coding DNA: TGTGCCAGCAGCTTGGGCAGGGCGGCGGGGGAGCAGTACTTC.